This TCR beta chain was sequenced during a study of radiotherapy plus CTLA-4 blockade in lung cancer. This table comes from immunoSEQ multiplex PCR, and its TCRdb copy is limited to in-frame clones, with some not included. The data show approximately 85,000 clones, with about 80% seen just once and 13% to 15% held by the top ten. V was pared by 3 bases and J by 7 bases, with 15 bases between. Germline V gene lookup returns CDR1 KGHSH and CDR2 LQKENI. This CDR3 is 14 amino acids long. The TCR comes from a human donor with non-small cell lung cancer that progressed on radiotherapy plus ipilimumab. J is TRBJ1-2 and V is TRBV18, with a possible D match to TRBD1 (5 bases). This specimen consisted of peripheral blood, obtained from a patient treated with radiotherapy plus ipilimumab. For the CDR3, the DNA is TGTGCCAGCTCACCCTTGACAGCCTCGGGTGGCTACACCTTC. It codes for CASSPLTASGGYTF.